The 4 T cell receptor beta chains given below trace back to one sample, sequenced in a study of OX40 agonist ivuxolimab in advanced cancers. Libraries were prepared by immunoSEQ multiplex PCR; TCRdb keeps only in-frame clonotypes and omits some of them. The sample lists fewer than 65,000 clones; over 80% were seen once. Specimen: CD4+ or CD8+ T cells sorted from blood, collected in a trial of the OX40 agonist ivuxolimab. The receptor set was obtained from an adult with an advanced solid tumor such as melanoma, head and neck, liver or kidney cancer.

The chain uses TRBV25-1 and TRBJ2-5, with D perhaps TRBD1 or TRBD2 (5 bases each). In germline, CDR1 is MGHDK, CDR2 SYGVNS. This CDR3 is 13 amino acids long. Trimming left V 6 bases short and J 7 bases short, with 15 bases between. The CDR3 reads CASSPGTRGTQYF. CDR3 DNA sequence: TGTGCCAGCAGCCCGGGGACCAGAGGGACCCAGTACTTC.

V is TRBV10-2 and J is TRBJ2-1, with 7 positions matching TRBD2. V shed 4 bases, J shed 6 bases, and the junction held 3 bases outside the gene matches. Germline CDR1 reads WSHSY; CDR2 reads SAAADI. The CDR3 covers 13 residues. CDR3 in DNA: TGCGCCAGCAGTGGGGACTACCCCAATGAGCAGTTCTTC. Translating it yields CASSGDYPNEQFF.

This chain uses TRBV2 with TRBJ1-5; no clear D gene. Germline V lookup: CDR1 SNHLY, CDR2 FYNNEI. This CDR3 has 14 amino acids. Trimming shortened V by 8 bases and J by 7 bases, and 18 bases separated the two germline ends. CDR3 sequence (DNA): TGTGCCAGCGGTCGCTCAAGGGAAGGACAGCCCCAGCATTTT. This sequence encodes CASGRSREGQPQHF.

J is TRBJ2-2 and V is TRBV11-2; D gene ambiguous. This CDR3 spans 13 amino acids. Trimming took 1 base from V and 2 from J, leaving 2 bases between them. The V gene's germline CDR1 is SGHAT and CDR2 FQNNGV. CDR3 nucleotide sequence: TGTGCCAGCAGCTTAGCTAACACCGGGGAGCTGTTTTTT. It codes for CASSLANTGELFF.